The 28 T cell receptor beta chains in this list originate from one sample, sequenced in a study of cytotoxic CD8 clonotypes in ibrutinib-treated CLL. Assay used: immunoSEQ multiplex PCR; TCRdb lists only in-frame clones, some missing. The sample has approximately 47,000 clones; under 80% are singletons. Sequences were derived from PBMCs, sampled after 24 months of ibrutinib treatment. Receptor source: a human donor with chronic lymphocytic leukemia.

This clone was seen more than once but under ten times. The chain is built from TRBV7-2 and TRBJ1-1; a weak D match, TRBD1 (5 bases). This CDR3 is built from 18 residues. Germline V lookup: CDR1 SGHTA, CDR2 FQGNSA. V was trimmed by 5 bases and J by 2 bases, leaving 24 bases between them. The CDR3 DNA reads TGTGCCAGCAGCCGTCCCCGGGGCAGAACCTATAGAAACACTGAAGCTTTCTTT. Translating gives CASSRPRGRTYRNTEAFF.

The chain couples TRBV7-3 to TRBJ2-1; TRBD2 agrees at 11 bases. The length of the CDR3 is 15 residues. J lost 9 bases, V lost 5 bases, and 9 bases had no gene match. Germline V lookup: CDR1 SGHTA, CDR2 FQGTGA. Here the CDR3 DNA reads TGTGCCAGCAGCCCGTTAGCGGGAGGGCCCGGTGAGCAGTTCTTC. Its translation is CASSPLAGGPGEQFF.

The chain uses TRBV5-6 and TRBJ1-1; maybe TRBD1 (6 bases). Germline CDR1 is SGHDT and CDR2 is YYEEEE. V dropped 2 bases and J dropped 4 bases, with 18 bases sitting between them. This CDR3 is 16 amino acids long. The CDR3 coding sequence is TGTGCCAGCAGCTTAAATACGGGGGCTCGGGGCACTGAAGCTTTCTTT. Translation gives CASSLNTGARGTEAFF.

The V and J genes are TRBV5-1 and TRBJ2-5; D could derive from TRBD1 or TRBD2 (5 bases each). The germline gives CDR1 SGHRS, CDR2 YFSETQ. The CDR3 consists of 14 residues. V was shortened by 4 bases and J by 5 bases, with 15 bases between the two germline ends. CDR3: CASSEGPKRETQYF. The CDR3 DNA reads as TGCGCCAGCAGCGAGGGACCAAAGAGGGAGACCCAGTACTTC.

The chain employs TRBV7-2 and TRBJ2-3, with D perhaps TRBD2 (5 bases). Germline CDR1 SGHTA, CDR2 FQGNSA. V shed 1 base and J shed 8 bases, with 7 bases lying between them. This CDR3 is built from 12 residues. The CDR3 coding sequence is TGTGCCAGCAGCTTAGACGAGGGTACGCAGTATTTT. Encoded protein: CASSLDEGTQYF.

This clone was seen a handful of times. CDR3 in amino acids: CASSLSGYGYTF. For the CDR3, the DNA is TGTGCCAGCAGCTTGTCAGGGTATGGCTACACCTTC. The chain employs TRBV7-8 and TRBJ1-2, with a tentative D call TRBD1 (5 bases). The CDR3 extends over 12 amino acids. V lost 3 bases, J lost 5 bases, and 7 bases lay in between. CDR1 and CDR2 (germline): SGHVS, FQNEAQ.

The chain uses TRBV27 and TRBJ1-2; D remains ambiguous. Per the germline V gene, CDR1 is MNHEY and CDR2 is SMNVEV (reference sequence). Deletions cut 0 bases from V and 1 base from J, with 6 bases between. The CDR3 is 14 residues long. CDR3: CASSLSRLNYGYTF. The CDR3 DNA reads as TGTGCCAGCAGTTTATCCAGACTTAACTATGGCTACACCTTC.

CDR3 sequence reads: CASSSDSYEQYF. The CDR3 bases are TGTGCCAGCAGCTCAGACAGTTACGAGCAGTACTTC. The gene calls are TRBV11-2 and TRBJ2-7; possible D gene TRBD1, 5 bases. The V end was cut by 4 bases, the J end by 4 bases, with 8 bases between. The V gene's germline CDR1 is SGHAT and CDR2 FQNNGV. The CDR3 length is 12 residues.

The chain is built from TRBV6-6 and TRBJ1-5, with 8 nucleotides matching TRBD1. V lost 5 bases, J lost 9 bases, and 15 bases stayed unmatched. The CDR3 sequence is 16 residues long. Germline V lookup: CDR1 MNHNY, CDR2 SVGAGI (reference sequence). In DNA form, the CDR3 reads TGTGCCAGCAGTCCCCCGGCAGGGGGCGCGATTCCGCCCCAGCATTTT. Translating gives CASSPPAGGAIPPQHF.

The rearrangement links TRBV27 to TRBJ2-1; D gene unclear. The V gene's germline CDR1 is MNHEY and CDR2 SMNVEV (reference sequence). The length of the CDR3 is 15 residues. Trimming pared 10 bases from V and 0 bases from J, leaving 16 bases between. In DNA, the CDR3 is TGTGCCACCCTCTCCAGATTCAGCTCCTACAATGAGCAGTTCTTC. Translation: CATLSRFSSYNEQFF.

The rearrangement uses TRBV6-6 and TRBJ2-1, with 9 bases matching TRBD2. The J segment lost 7 bases and the V segment lost 5 bases, leaving 6 bases of the junction unmatched. Per the germline V gene, CDR1 is MNHNY and CDR2 is SVGAGI (reference sequence). This CDR3 region has 14 residues. The CDR3 DNA is TGTGCCAGCAGTGTCGGGACTAGCACGAATGAGCAGTTCTTC. Protein product: CASSVGTSTNEQFF.

This clone was seen more than once but under ten times. V and J are TRBV7-9 and TRBJ1-5; TRBD1 matches 10 bases. V dropped 5 bases and J dropped 7; count of bases not matched to a gene: 8. The CDR3 has 15 residues. Germline CDR1 and CDR2: SEHNR and FQNEAQ (reference sequence). CDR3 coding DNA: TGTGCCAGCAGCGTAACGGGACAGGGGCGACAGCCCCAGCATTTT. As protein: CASSVTGQGRQPQHF.

There are a few counts of this clone. This chain joins TRBV28 and TRBJ1-5; 8 bases agree with TRBD1. The germline gives CDR1 MDHEN, CDR2 SYDVKM. V was pared by 5 bases and J by 6 bases, with 9 bases of the junction left unmatched. There are 15 residues in the CDR3. The CDR3 DNA follows: TGTGCCAGCAGTCCACAGGGGGTGAGGTCTCAGCCCCAGCATTTT. Translating it yields CASSPQGVRSQPQHF.

This clone has only a few counts. The chain combines TRBV7-2 with TRBJ1-2; tentative D call: TRBD1 (5 bases). Trimming shortened V by 1 base and J by 5 bases, and 11 bases separated the two germline ends. CDR3 length: 14 residues. CDR1 is SGHTA, CDR2 FQGNSA, per germline. CDR3 coding DNA: TGTGCCAGCAGCTTAGGCCCCGACAGTTATGGCTACACCTTC. Amino acids: CASSLGPDSYGYTF.

V is TRBV4-2 and J is TRBJ1-2, with 8 nucleotides matching TRBD1. Losses at the gene ends were 3 bases for V and 7 bases for J; bases not matched to a gene: 7. The CDR3 is made up of 14 amino acids. Germline V gives CDR1 LGHNA, CDR2 YNFKEQ. The CDR3 DNA follows: TGTGCCAGCAGCCACGGACAGGGAACGGGTGGCTACACCTTC. Translating it yields CASSHGQGTGGYTF.

This chain joins TRBV30 and TRBJ1-1; 7 positions agree with TRBD1. The CDR3 consists of 13 residues. CDR1 is GTSNPN, CDR2 SVGIG, per germline (reference sequence). V was pared by 2 bases and J by 2 bases, with 2 bases of the junction left unmatched. CDR3 amino acids: CAWSRQGNTEAFF. The CDR3 bases are TGTGCCTGGAGTAGACAGGGCAACACTGAAGCTTTCTTT. Combining the CDR3 with reference TRBV30 and TRBJ1-1 gives the whole variable domain SQTIHQWPATLVQPVGSPLSLECTVEGTSNPNLYWYRQAAGRGLQLLFYSVGIGQISSEVPQNLSASRPQDRQFILSSKKLLLSDSGFYLCAWSRQGNTEAFFGQGTRLTVV.

This clone was observed at least ten times. The V gene is TRBV4-1, the J gene TRBJ2-2, with D hard to call. Trimming pared 5 bases from V and 4 bases from J, leaving 11 bases between. The CDR3 has 14 amino acids. CDR1 and CDR2 from the germline V gene are MGHRA and YSYEKL. DNA of the CDR3: TGCGCCAGCAGCACTCAACAGAGCACCGGGGAGCTGTTTTTT. Encoded protein: CASSTQQSTGELFF.

The chain joins TRBV29-1 to TRBJ2-2; D not certain. V dropped 7 bases and J dropped 5 bases, with 5 bases sitting between them. From germline, CDR1 is SQVTM and CDR2 ANQGSEA. This CDR3 has 10 residues. The CDR3 reads CSAQTGELFF. As DNA, the CDR3 is TGCAGCGCCCAAACCGGGGAGCTGTTTTTT.

The rearrangement joins TRBV5-1 to TRBJ2-7; D possibly corresponds to TRBD2 (6 bases). The CDR3 runs to 16 residues. Germline V gene lookup returns CDR1 SGHRS and CDR2 YFSETQ. V dropped 0 bases and J dropped 2 bases, with 15 bases sitting between them. CDR3 in amino acids: CASSLGLGSGPYEQYF. The CDR3 DNA reads TGCGCCAGCAGCTTGGGACTAGGTTCGGGACCCTACGAGCAGTACTTC.

This chain joins TRBV27 and TRBJ2-5; 9 positions match TRBD2. V was pared by 7 bases and J by 3 bases, with 9 bases of the junction left unmatched. The germline gives CDR1 MNHEY, CDR2 SMNVEV (reference sequence). The CDR3 sequence is 15 residues long. CDR3 residues: CASTLFSGGKETQYF. CDR3 in DNA: TGTGCCAGCACCCTCTTTAGCGGGGGAAAAGAGACCCAGTACTTC.

This chain links TRBV29-1 with TRBJ2-2; TRBD2 is a possible D gene (6 bases). The CDR3 runs to 14 residues. Trimming removed 6 bases at V and 1 base at J, with 12 bases between. CDR1 is SQVTM, CDR2 ANQGSEA, per germline. This CDR3 reads CSVGGSGNTGELFF. DNA of the CDR3: TGCAGCGTCGGGGGTAGCGGGAACACCGGGGAGCTGTTTTTT.

Many counts were recorded for this clone. The rearrangement uses TRBV7-9 and TRBJ2-1; 9 bases line up with TRBD2. This CDR3 has 13 amino acids. Germline V lookup: CDR1 SEHNR, CDR2 FQNEAQ (reference sequence). Unmatched junction bases numbered 3, after V lost 3 bases and J lost 9 bases. The CDR3 region has the DNA TGTGCCAGCAGCTTTAGCGGGAGTGGTGAGCAGTTCTTC. Its translation is CASSFSGSGEQFF.

This clone was observed a few times. The chain has TRBV30 and TRBJ1-2, with 7 bases identical to TRBD1. The V segment lost 5 bases and the J segment 5 bases; nucleotides outside the gene matches: 8. The CDR3 has 13 residues. Germline values: CDR1 GTSNPN, CDR2 SVGIG (reference sequence). The CDR3 loop reads CAWHRGKGYGYTF. In DNA, the CDR3 is TGTGCCTGGCACAGGGGAAAGGGGTATGGCTACACCTTC.

V and J are TRBV18 and TRBJ1-2; 7 bases line up with TRBD1. The CDR3 covers 14 residues. J gave up 2 bases and V 2 bases, and 2 bases lay outside the gene matches. CDR1 KGHSH and CDR2 LQKENI come from the germline V gene. The CDR3 nucleotides are TGTGCCAGCTCACCAAGACAGGGCAACTATGGCTACACCTTC. Amino acid sequence: CASSPRQGNYGYTF. The whole variable domain, remainder taken from reference TRBV18 and TRBJ1-2, is NAGVMQNPRHLVRRRGQEARLRCSPMKGHSHVYWYRQLPEEGLKFMVYLQKENIIDESGMPKERFSAEFPKEGPSILRIQQVVRGDSAAYFCASSPRQGNYGYTFGSGTRLTVV.

The CDR3 DNA reads as TGTGCCAGCAGTTACTCGAGGCAGGGGGTTGAAAAACTGTTTTTT. This gives the protein CASSYSRQGVEKLFF. The genes are TRBV6-5 and TRBJ1-4; TRBD1 matches at 7 bases. V trimming: 0 bases; J trimming: 7 bases; junction bases outside the gene matches: 5. The germline CDR1 and CDR2 sequences are MNHEY and SVGAGI. The CDR3 loop spans 15 amino acids.

The chain is built from TRBV5-1 and TRBJ1-5; D not certain. Germline V lookup: CDR1 SGHRS, CDR2 YFSETQ. The CDR3 runs to 15 residues. The V end was cut by 0 bases, the J end by 3 bases, with 10 bases between. In DNA form, the CDR3 reads TGCGCCAGCAGCTTGGGGGGAAGGGTCAATCAGCCCCAGCATTTT. As protein: CASSLGGRVNQPQHF.

The chain uses TRBV28 and TRBJ2-1; 12 bases are shared with TRBD2. The CDR3 runs to 14 residues. Trimming removed 7 bases from V and 3 bases from J; junction bases left unmatched: 1. Per the germline V gene, CDR1 is MDHEN and CDR2 is SYDVKM. CDR3 in DNA: TGTGCCAGCATGACTAGCGGGAGCTACAATGAGCAGTTCTTC. Amino acids: CASMTSGSYNEQFF.

This chain joins TRBV2 and TRBJ2-3, with D perhaps assigned TRBD1 or TRBD2 (5 bases each). Between the trimmed V and J ends, which lost 9 bases and 0 bases, there was a span of 7 bases. There are 12 residues in the CDR3. CDR1 SNHLY and CDR2 FYNNEI come from the germline V gene. In DNA form, the CDR3 reads TGTGCCAGGGGACGAAGCACAGATACGCAGTATTTT. This sequence encodes CARGRSTDTQYF.